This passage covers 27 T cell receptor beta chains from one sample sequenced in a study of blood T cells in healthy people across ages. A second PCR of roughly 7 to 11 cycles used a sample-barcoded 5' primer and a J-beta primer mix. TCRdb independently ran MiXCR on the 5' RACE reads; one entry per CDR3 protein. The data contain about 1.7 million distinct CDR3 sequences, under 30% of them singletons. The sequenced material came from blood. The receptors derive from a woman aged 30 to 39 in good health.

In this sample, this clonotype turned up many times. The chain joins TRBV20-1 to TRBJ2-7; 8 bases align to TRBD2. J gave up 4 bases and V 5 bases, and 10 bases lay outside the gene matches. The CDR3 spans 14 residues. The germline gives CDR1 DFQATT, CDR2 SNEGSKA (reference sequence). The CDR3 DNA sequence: TGCAGTGCTTGCCGAGCGGGAGCAGAGTACGAGCAGTACTTC. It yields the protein CSACRAGAEYEQYF.

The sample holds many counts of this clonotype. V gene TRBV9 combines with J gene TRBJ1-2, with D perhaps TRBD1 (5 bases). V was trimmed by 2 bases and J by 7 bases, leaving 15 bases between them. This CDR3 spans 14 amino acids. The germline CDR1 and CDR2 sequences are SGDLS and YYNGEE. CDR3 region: CASSVRREGSGYTF. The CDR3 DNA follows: TGTGCCAGCAGCGTGCGCAGGGAGGGTAGTGGCTACACCTTC.

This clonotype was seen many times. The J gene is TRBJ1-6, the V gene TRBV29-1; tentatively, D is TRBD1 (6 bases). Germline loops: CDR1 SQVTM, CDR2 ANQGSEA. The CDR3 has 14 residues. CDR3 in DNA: TGCATCCCGAAGGGGGGCGGACATAATTCACCCCTCCACTTT. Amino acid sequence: CIPKGGGHNSPLHF.

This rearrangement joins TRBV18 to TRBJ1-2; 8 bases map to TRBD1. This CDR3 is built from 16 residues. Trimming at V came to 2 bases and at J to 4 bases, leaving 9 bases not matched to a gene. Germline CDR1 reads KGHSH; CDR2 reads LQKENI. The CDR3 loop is CASSPDRTGIGYGYTF. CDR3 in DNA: TGTGCCAGCTCACCAGATCGGACAGGGATCGGCTATGGCTACACCTTC.

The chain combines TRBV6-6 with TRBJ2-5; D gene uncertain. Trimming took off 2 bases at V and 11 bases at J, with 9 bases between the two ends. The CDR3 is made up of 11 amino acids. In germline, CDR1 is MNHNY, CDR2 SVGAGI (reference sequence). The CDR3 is CASSYSAVQYF. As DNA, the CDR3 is TGTGCCAGCAGTTACAGTGCAGTGCAGTACTTC.

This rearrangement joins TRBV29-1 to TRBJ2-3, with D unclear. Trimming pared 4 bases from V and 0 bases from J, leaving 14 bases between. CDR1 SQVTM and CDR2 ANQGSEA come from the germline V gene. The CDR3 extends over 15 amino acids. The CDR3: CSVVPLDTSTDTQYF. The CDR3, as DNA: TGCAGCGTTGTTCCCCTGGATACTAGCACAGATACGCAGTATTTT.

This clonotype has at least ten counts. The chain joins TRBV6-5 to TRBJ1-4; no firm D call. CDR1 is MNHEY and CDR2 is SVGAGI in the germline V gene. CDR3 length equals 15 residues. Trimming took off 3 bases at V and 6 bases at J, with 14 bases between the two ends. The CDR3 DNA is TGTGCCAGCAGTTATCGACCCCGAAGGGATGAAAAACTGTTTTTT. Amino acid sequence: CASSYRPRRDEKLFF.

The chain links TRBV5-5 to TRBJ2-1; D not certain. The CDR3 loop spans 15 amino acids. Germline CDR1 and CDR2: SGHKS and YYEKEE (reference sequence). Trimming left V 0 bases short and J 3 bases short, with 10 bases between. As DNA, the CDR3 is TGTGCCAGCAGCTTGGGTCACAGCCTCTACAATGAGCAGTTCTTC. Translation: CASSLGHSLYNEQFF.

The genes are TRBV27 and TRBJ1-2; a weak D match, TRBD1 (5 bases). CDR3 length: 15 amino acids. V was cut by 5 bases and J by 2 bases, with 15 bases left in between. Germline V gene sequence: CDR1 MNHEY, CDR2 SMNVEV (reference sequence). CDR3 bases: TGTGCCAGCAGTAATAAGGGGAGCAACAACTATGGCTACACCTTC. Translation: CASSNKGSNNYGYTF.

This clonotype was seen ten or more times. CDR3 residues: CASSLEGLAGVQYF. Here the CDR3 DNA reads TGTGCCAGCAGCTTAGAAGGGCTAGCGGGGGTGCAGTACTTC. This chain joins TRBV11-2 and TRBJ2-4, with 10 bases that match TRBD2. Unmatched junction bases numbered 6, after V lost 0 bases and J lost 13 bases. CDR3 size: 14 residues. CDR1 is SGHAT and CDR2 is FQNNGV in the germline V gene. Using reference TRBV11-2 and TRBJ2-4 for the parts outside the CDR3, the full variable domain is EAGVAQSPRYKIIEKRQSVAFWCNPISGHATLYWYQQILGQGPKLLIQFQNNGVVDDSQLPKDRFSAERLKGVDSTLKIQPAKLEDSAVYLCASSLEGLAGVQYFGAGTRLSVL.

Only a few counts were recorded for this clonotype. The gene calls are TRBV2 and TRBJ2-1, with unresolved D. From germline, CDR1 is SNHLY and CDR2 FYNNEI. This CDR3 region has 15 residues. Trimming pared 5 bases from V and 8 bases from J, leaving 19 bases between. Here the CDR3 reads CASSLKGPSWDEQFF. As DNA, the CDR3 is TGTGCCAGCAGTTTAAAAGGACCCTCCTGGGATGAGCAGTTCTTC.

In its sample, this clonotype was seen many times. Written as DNA, the CDR3 is TGCAGTGCTAGAGATTGGCAGGGGAACCCCCAAGAGACCCAGTACTTC. It encodes CSARDWQGNPQETQYF. This chain links TRBV20-1 with TRBJ2-5, with a possible D match to TRBD1 (6 bases). Germline CDR1 DFQATT, CDR2 SNEGSKA (reference sequence). The CDR3 has 16 amino acids. V was cut by 0 bases and J by 1 base, with 15 bases left in between.

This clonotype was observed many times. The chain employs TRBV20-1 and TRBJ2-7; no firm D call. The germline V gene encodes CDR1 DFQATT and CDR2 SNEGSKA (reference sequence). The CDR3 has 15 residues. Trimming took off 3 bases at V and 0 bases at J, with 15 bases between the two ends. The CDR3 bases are TGCAGTGCTAGGGACCCAGGCAGGAGCTCCTACGAGCAGTACTTC. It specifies CSARDPGRSSYEQYF.

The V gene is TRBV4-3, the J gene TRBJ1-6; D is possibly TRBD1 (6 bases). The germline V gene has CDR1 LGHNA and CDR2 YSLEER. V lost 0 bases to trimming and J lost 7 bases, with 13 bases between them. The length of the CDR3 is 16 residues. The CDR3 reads CASSQETGWGNSPLHF. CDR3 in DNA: TGCGCCAGCAGCCAAGAAACAGGGTGGGGGAATTCACCCCTCCACTTT.

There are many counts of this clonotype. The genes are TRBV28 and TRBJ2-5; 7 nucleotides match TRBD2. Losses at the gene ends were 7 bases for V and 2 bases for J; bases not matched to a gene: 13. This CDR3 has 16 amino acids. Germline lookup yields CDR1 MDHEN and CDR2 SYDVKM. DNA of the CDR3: TGTGCCAGCAACATCCGCGGGAGAGGTACTCAAGAGACCCAGTACTTC. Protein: CASNIRGRGTQETQYF.

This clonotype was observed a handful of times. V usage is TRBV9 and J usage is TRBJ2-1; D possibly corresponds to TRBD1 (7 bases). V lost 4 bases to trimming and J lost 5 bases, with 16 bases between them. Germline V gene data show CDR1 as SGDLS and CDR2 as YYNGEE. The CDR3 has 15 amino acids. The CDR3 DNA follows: TGTGCCAGCAGCCCACAGGGGCGGGGCGACAATGAGCAGTTCTTC. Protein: CASSPQGRGDNEQFF.

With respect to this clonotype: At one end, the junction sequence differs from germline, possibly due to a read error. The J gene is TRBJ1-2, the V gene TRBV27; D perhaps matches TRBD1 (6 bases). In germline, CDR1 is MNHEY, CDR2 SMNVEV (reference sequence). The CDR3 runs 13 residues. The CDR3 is CASGLQGFGGYTF. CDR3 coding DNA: TGTGCCAGCGGTTTACAGGGCTTCGGGGGCTACACCTTC.

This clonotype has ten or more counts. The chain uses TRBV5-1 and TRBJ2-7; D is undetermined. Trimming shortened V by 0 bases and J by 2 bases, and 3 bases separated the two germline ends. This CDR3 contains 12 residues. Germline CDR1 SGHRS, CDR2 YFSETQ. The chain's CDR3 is CASSLEPYEQYF. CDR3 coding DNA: TGCGCCAGCAGCTTGGAACCCTACGAGCAGTACTTC.

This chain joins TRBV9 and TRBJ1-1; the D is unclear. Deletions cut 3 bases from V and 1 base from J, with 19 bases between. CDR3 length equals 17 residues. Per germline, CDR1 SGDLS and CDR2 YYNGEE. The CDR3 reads CASSATLGLGGNTEAFF. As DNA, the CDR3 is TGTGCCAGCAGCGCTACGTTGGGCCTCGGAGGGAACACTGAAGCTTTCTTT.

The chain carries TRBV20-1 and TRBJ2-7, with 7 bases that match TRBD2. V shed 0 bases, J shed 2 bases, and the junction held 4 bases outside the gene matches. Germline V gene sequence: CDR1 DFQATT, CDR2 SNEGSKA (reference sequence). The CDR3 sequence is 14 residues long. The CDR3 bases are TGCAGTGCTAGAGATCGGGGGACTACCTACGAGCAGTACTTC. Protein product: CSARDRGTTYEQYF.

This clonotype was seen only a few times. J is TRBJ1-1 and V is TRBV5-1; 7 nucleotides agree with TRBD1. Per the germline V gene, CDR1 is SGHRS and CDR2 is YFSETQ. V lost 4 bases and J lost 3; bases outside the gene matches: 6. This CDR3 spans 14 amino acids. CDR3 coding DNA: TGCGCCAGCAGCCGTGAGGGGGCCTACACTGAAGCTTTCTTT. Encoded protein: CASSREGAYTEAFF.

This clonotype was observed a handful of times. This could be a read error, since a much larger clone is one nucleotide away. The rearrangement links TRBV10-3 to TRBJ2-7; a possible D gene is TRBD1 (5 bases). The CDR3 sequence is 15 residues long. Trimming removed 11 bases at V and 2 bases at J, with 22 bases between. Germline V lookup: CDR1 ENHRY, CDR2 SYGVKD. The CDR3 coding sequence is TGTGCCGTCGGCGCAGGGAACCAACCACCCTACGAGCAGTACTTC. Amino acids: CAVGAGNQPPYEQYF.

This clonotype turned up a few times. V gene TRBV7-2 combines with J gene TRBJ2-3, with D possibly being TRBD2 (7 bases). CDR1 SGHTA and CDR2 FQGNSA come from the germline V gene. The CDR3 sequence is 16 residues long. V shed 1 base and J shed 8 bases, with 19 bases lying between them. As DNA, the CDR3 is TGTGCCAGCAGCTTAGGGTATGGCGGGGGCCTCGGTACGCAGTATTTT. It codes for CASSLGYGGGLGTQYF.

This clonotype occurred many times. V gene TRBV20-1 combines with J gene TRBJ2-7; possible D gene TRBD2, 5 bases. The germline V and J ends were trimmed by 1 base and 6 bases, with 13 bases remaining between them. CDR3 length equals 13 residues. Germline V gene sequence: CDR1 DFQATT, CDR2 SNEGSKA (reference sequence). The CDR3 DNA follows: TGCAGTGCTAGAGTGGCCCGGGGAAGCGAGCAGTACTTC. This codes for CSARVARGSEQYF.

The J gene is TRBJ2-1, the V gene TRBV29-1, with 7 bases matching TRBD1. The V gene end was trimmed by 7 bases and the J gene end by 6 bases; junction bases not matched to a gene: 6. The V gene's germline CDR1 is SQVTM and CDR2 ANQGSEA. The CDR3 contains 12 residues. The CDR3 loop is CSGYRGVNEQFF. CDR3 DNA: TGCAGCGGCTACAGGGGAGTCAATGAGCAGTTCTTC.

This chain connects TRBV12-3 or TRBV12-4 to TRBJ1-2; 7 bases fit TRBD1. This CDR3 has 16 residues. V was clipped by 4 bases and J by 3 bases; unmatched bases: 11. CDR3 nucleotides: TGTGCCAGCAGTTATAGGGGGACAGAACTTTACTATGGCTACACCTTC. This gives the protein CASSYRGTELYYGYTF.

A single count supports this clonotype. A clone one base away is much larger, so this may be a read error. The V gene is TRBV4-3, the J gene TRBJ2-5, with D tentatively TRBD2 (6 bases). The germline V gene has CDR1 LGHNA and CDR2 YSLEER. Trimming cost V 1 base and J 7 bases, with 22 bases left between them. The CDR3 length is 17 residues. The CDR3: CASSQGGARASYGTQYF. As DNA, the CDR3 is TGCGCCAGCAGCCAAGGCGGGGCGCGGGCCTCTTATGGGACCCAGTACTTC.